One sample yielded the 19 T cell receptor beta chains listed below, sequenced in a study of cytomegalovirus exposure and HLA in healthy donors. In the PCR, 60 Vbeta and 13 Jbeta primers were used. Repertoires were generated with immunoSEQ multiplex PCR, while TCRdb's copy carries only in-frame clones and drops some. The sample contains about 180,000 clones, 76% of which appear only once. Input material: PBMCs. The receptors were gathered from a young man in good health and CMV-seronegative.

J is TRBJ1-5 and V is TRBV6-4; a possible D gene is TRBD1 (5 bases). V was shortened by 2 bases and J by 0 bases, with 20 bases between the two germline ends. Germline CDR1 is MRHNA and CDR2 is SNTAGT. The CDR3 has 19 residues. CDR3 region: CASSDPLHRDSHSNQPQHF. The CDR3 DNA is TGTGCCAGCAGTGACCCCCTTCACCGCGACAGCCATAGCAATCAGCCCCAGCATTTT.

This clone was picked up a small number of times. The V and J genes are TRBV19 and TRBJ1-2; D gene unclear. Germline loops: CDR1 LNHDA, CDR2 SQIVND (reference sequence). Trimming took 0 bases from V and 5 from J, leaving 13 bases between them. This CDR3 has 15 residues. Here the CDR3 DNA reads TGTGCCAGTAGTATAGAACCCCGCTCGGGTTATGGCTACACCTTC. Translation: CASSIEPRSGYGYTF.

The V call is TRBV7-8, the J call TRBJ2-1; D is uncertain. The CDR3 loop spans 13 amino acids. V was trimmed by 2 bases and J by 4 bases, leaving 6 bases between them. Germline CDR1 and CDR2: SGHVS and FQNEAQ. CDR3 nucleotide sequence: TGTGCCAGCAGCTTAACAGTTTACAATGAGCAGTTCTTC. Translating it yields CASSLTVYNEQFF.

This clone has only a few counts. V usage is TRBV10-3 and J usage is TRBJ2-7, with 8 positions matching TRBD1. CDR1 and CDR2 from the germline V gene are ENHRY and SYGVKD. J lost 4 bases, V lost 4 bases, and 3 bases had no gene match. The CDR3 sequence is 13 residues long. CDR3 nucleotide sequence: TGTGCCATCAGTGGGAACAGGGGGTACGAGCAGTACTTC. This encodes CAISGNRGYEQYF.

This clone was found a few times. The rearrangement uses TRBV11-2 and TRBJ1-1, with D perhaps matching TRBD1 (5 bases). Per the germline V gene, CDR1 is SGHAT and CDR2 is FQNNGV. CDR3 size: 15 residues. V was clipped by 4 bases and J by 5 bases, with 17 bases between them. This chain's CDR3 is CASSSGVPGKTEAFF. Here the CDR3 DNA reads TGTGCCAGCAGCTCGGGGGTTCCGGGAAAAACTGAAGCTTTCTTT.

The chain combines TRBV19 with TRBJ1-5, with D possibly TRBD1 on 5 matching bases. The germline V and J ends were trimmed by 3 bases and 1 base, with 19 bases remaining between them. This CDR3 has 18 residues. Germline CDR1 reads LNHDA; CDR2 reads SQIVND (reference sequence). The CDR3 DNA reads as TGTGCCAGTAGTATTACGTTTTGGGGCAGGGTGAGCAATCAGCCCCAGCATTTT. It specifies CASSITFWGRVSNQPQHF.

Regarding this clone: At one boundary the junction diverges from the germline segment, which might be a read error. This chain connects TRBV27 to TRBJ2-1; the match to TRBD2 covers 9 bases. The CDR3 runs to 14 residues. CDR1 and CDR2 from the germline V gene are MNHEY and SMNVEV (reference sequence). CDR3 bases: TGTGCCAGCAGTCCAATAGCGGGAGCGGCTGAGCAGCTCTTC. It translates to CASSPIAGAAEQLF.

This clone was seen more than once but under ten times. The CDR3 DNA is TGCGCCAGCAGCCAAGAGGCCCACGGGACAGGGTTCTACGAGCAGTACTTC. This sequence encodes CASSQEAHGTGFYEQYF. V and J are TRBV4-1 and TRBJ2-7; 9 bases align to TRBD1. Germline V gives CDR1 MGHRA, CDR2 YSYEKL. J was trimmed by 3 bases and V by 0 bases; bases with no gene match: 9. The CDR3 has 17 amino acids.

CDR3 DNA sequence: TGTGCCAGCAGTTTAGCTACAGGGCAAACTGAAGCTTTCTTT. It is translated as CASSLATGQTEAFF. This sequence joins TRBV6-5 and TRBJ1-1, with D perhaps matching TRBD1 (6 bases). The V gene's germline CDR1 is MNHEY and CDR2 SVGAGI. V lost 4 bases, J lost 5 bases, and 14 bases lay in between. The CDR3 loop spans 14 amino acids.

The V gene is TRBV19, the J gene TRBJ2-3; 7 bases map to TRBD1. CDR3 length equals 15 residues. The V and J ends lost 7 bases and 0 bases, in that order; junction bases with no gene match: 7. Germline V gene sequence: CDR1 LNHDA, CDR2 SQIVND (reference sequence). The CDR3 DNA follows: TGTGCCAGTATTACGGACAGGACCAGCACAGATACGCAGTATTTT. Translating it yields CASITDRTSTDTQYF.

This sequence joins TRBV18 and TRBJ1-6, with unresolved D. V gave up 6 bases and J gave up 5 bases, with 14 bases separating them. This CDR3 spans 15 amino acids. CDR1 is KGHSH and CDR2 is LQKENI in the germline V gene. As DNA, the CDR3 is TGTGCCAGCTCCCCTATTGGAAGCGATAATTCACCCCTCCACTTT. Translated: CASSPIGSDNSPLHF.

This clone appeared a few times. DNA of the CDR3: TGTGCCAGCAGTCCCCCCCGGGGGGGGAATTCACCCCTCCACTTT. Protein sequence: CASSPPRGGNSPLHF. The chain joins TRBV28 to TRBJ1-6; tentative D call: TRBD1 (5 bases). The CDR3 is 15 amino acids. Trimming removed 5 bases at V and 7 bases at J, with 15 bases between. Germline CDR1 MDHEN, CDR2 SYDVKM.

The chain carries TRBV5-6 and TRBJ1-2; perhaps TRBD1 as D (5 bases). This CDR3 comprises 12 residues. Germline V gene lookup returns CDR1 SGHDT and CDR2 YYEEEE. Trimming left V 4 bases short and J 7 bases short, with 11 bases between. The CDR3 DNA sequence: TGTGCCAGCAGCCCCCGGACAAGTGGCTACACCTTC. Protein: CASSPRTSGYTF. The complete variable domain, with remaining parts taken from reference TRBV5-6 and TRBJ1-2, reads DAGVTQSPTHLIKTRGQQVTLRCSPKSGHDTVSWYQQALGQGPQFIFQYYEEEERQRGNFPDRFSGHQFPNYSSELNVNALLLGDSALYLCASSPRTSGYTFGSGTRLTVV.

The chain joins TRBV28 to TRBJ2-2, with D uncertain. Germline values: CDR1 MDHEN, CDR2 SYDVKM. This CDR3 spans 16 amino acids. Deletions cut 0 bases from V and 7 bases from J, with 15 bases between. In nucleotides, the CDR3 is TGTGCCAGCAGTTTATGGGCGGCCCCTCCCCGCGGGGAGCTGTTTTTT. This translates into CASSLWAAPPRGELFF. The variable domain in full, completed from reference TRBV28 and TRBJ2-2, reads DVKVTQSSRYLVKRTGEKVFLECVQDMDHENMFWYRQDPGLGLRLIYFSYDVKMKEKGDIPEGYSVSREKKERFSLILESASTNQTSMYLCASSLWAAPPRGELFFGEGSRLTVL.

The chain has TRBV4-2 and TRBJ1-6; TRBD1 is a possible D gene (6 bases). The CDR3 runs to 15 residues. Germline V gene sequence: CDR1 LGHNA, CDR2 YNFKEQ. Trimming shortened V by 1 base and J by 6 bases, and 10 bases separated the two germline ends. The CDR3 here is CASSQGQGRNSPLHF. CDR3 nucleotide sequence: TGTGCCAGCAGCCAAGGCCAGGGGCGTAATTCACCCCTCCACTTT.

The rearrangement joins TRBV27 to TRBJ1-1, with D maybe TRBD1 (6 bases). The CDR3 contains 14 residues. Germline CDR1 is MNHEY and CDR2 is SMNVEV (reference sequence). Trimming pared 5 bases from V and 1 base from J, leaving 11 bases between. The CDR3 DNA follows: TGTGCCAGCAGTCTCGGGACACAGAACACTGAAGCTTTCTTT. This codes for CASSLGTQNTEAFF.

This clone was seen once. The chain links TRBV6-4 to TRBJ1-1; possibly TRBD1 for D (5 bases). Deletions cut 6 bases from V and 6 bases from J, with 14 bases between. Per germline, CDR1 MRHNA and CDR2 SNTAGT. The CDR3 sequence is 13 residues long. The CDR3 is CASRLDRGAEAFF. As DNA, the CDR3 is TGTGCCAGCAGACTTGACAGAGGCGCTGAAGCTTTCTTT.

This clone was observed a single time. The rearrangement uses TRBV27 and TRBJ2-1, with 9 positions matching TRBD2. CDR1 is MNHEY and CDR2 is SMNVEV in the germline V gene (reference sequence). The CDR3 consists of 13 residues. Trimming cost V 5 bases and J 7 bases; bases outside gene matches: 3. The CDR3 reads CASSPGLANEQFF. The CDR3 DNA reads as TGTGCCAGCAGTCCAGGACTAGCGAATGAGCAGTTCTTC.

The V gene is TRBV7-9, the J gene TRBJ1-4, with 7 positions matching TRBD1. CDR1 is SEHNR and CDR2 is FQNEAQ in the germline V gene (reference sequence). The V segment lost 3 bases and the J segment 5 bases; nucleotides outside the gene matches: 6. The CDR3 consists of 15 residues. The CDR3 spells CASSFPQDRNEKLFF. CDR3 sequence (DNA): TGTGCCAGCAGCTTTCCCCAGGACAGGAATGAAAAACTGTTTTTT.